This TCR beta chain came from a study of blood T cell repertoires in COVID-19. Study summary: Material from acute and convalescent COVID-19 was sourced from the United States, Italy and Spain. PBMCs, B-cell-depleted T cells, or T cells provided the cDNA or gDNA that made up the material.

In the source study's methods: Nucleated cell counts were estimated from reference gene primer amplification. Profiled with immunoSEQ multiplex PCR; TCRdb holds only in-frame clones, not every one. The V and J calls and clone size come from that table; D and trimming were worked out from the DNA. The profile shows roughly 100,000 clones, over 65% of them singletons. This clone was detected only a few times. It was during active infection that Seattle patients were enrolled and then longitudinally followed. This CDR3 has 14 residues. Germline CDR1 reads SEHNR; CDR2 reads FQNEAQ (reference sequence). The germline V and J ends were trimmed by 4 bases and 0 bases, with 10 bases remaining between them.

Sequenced material: peripheral blood. This sequence was found in an older man with COVID-19, enrolled during active disease. This chain joins TRBV7-9 and TRBJ2-7, with D perhaps TRBD2 (5 bases). The CDR3: CASSYRAGSYEQYF. Written as DNA, the CDR3 is TGTGCCAGCAGCTACCGCGCGGGCTCCTACGAGCAGTACTTC.